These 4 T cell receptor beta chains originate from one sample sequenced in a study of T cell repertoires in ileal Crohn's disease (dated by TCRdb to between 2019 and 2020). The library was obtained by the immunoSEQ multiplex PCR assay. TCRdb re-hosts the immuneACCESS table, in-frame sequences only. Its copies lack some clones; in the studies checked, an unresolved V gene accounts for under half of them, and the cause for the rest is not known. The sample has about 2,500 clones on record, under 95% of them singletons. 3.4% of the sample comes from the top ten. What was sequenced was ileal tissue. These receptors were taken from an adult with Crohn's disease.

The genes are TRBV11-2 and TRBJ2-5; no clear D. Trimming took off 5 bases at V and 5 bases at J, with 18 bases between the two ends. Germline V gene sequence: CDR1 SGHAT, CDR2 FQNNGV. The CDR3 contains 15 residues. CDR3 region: CASSPSLMPKETQYF. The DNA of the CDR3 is TGTGCCAGCAGCCCCTCCCTAATGCCTAAGGAGACCCAGTACTTC.

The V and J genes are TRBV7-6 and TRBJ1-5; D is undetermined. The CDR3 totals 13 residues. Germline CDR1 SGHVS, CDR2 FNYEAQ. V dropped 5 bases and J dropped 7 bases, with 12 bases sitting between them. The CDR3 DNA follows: TGTGCCAGCAGCCAGTATACAGAACAGCCCCAGCATTTT. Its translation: CASSQYTEQPQHF.

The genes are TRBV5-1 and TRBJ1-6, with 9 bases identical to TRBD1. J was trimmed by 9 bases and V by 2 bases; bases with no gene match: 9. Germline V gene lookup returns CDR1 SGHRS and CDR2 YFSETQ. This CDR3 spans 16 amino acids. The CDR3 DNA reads TGCGCCAGCAGCTTATATGCACAGGGGGCTGGTTCACCCCTCCACTTT. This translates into CASSLYAQGAGSPLHF.

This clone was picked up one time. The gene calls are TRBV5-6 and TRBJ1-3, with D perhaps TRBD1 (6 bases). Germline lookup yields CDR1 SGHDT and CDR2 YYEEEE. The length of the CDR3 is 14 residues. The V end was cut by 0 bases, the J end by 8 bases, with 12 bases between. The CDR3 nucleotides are TGTGCCAGCAGCTTGGGTCAGGGGCAAGACACCATATATTTT. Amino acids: CASSLGQGQDTIYF.